The rows below give T cell receptor beta chains drawn from one sample of a study of cytotoxic CD8 clonotypes in ibrutinib-treated CLL. Repertoires were generated with immunoSEQ multiplex PCR, while TCRdb's copy carries only in-frame clones and drops some. Of some 17,000 clones listed, 50% to 75% are singletons. The sequences come from PBMCs, collected after 12 months of ibrutinib treatment. These receptors originate from a human donor with chronic lymphocytic leukemia. Each CDR3 is given with its conserved first and last residue. A D gene is named only where the DNA matches it firmly. Rows may omit the clone size; those that give it use once, few, many or a size class.

cdr3_nt,cdr3_aa,j_call,d_call,clone_size,v_call
TGCGCCAGCAGATCCCCGCCTGACTCTGGGGCCAACGTCCTGACTTTC,CASRSPPDSGANVLTF,TRBJ2-6,.,.,TRBV5-1
TGTGCCAGCAGCCAAGAGGGGACAGGGCGTTATGGCTACACCTTC,CASSQEGTGRYGYTF,TRBJ1-2,TRBD1,few,TRBV4-2
TGTGCCACCGCTAGCGGGAGGGAAGGGGAGACCCAGTACTTC,CATASGREGETQYF,TRBJ2-5,TRBD2,.,TRBV10-3
TGTGCCAGCTCACCCGGGGGGCGAGACTATGGCTACACCTTC,CASSPGGRDYGYTF,TRBJ1-2,.,.,TRBV18
TGCGCCAGCAGGGAAGCTAGCACAGATACGCAGTATTTT,CASREASTDTQYF,TRBJ2-3,.,once,TRBV5-1
TGCAGCGGTCTATACAGCACAGATACGCAGTATTTT,CSGLYSTDTQYF,TRBJ2-3,.,.,TRBV29-1
TGTGCCAGCACTCTCGTAGCTAGCGGGAAGTGGAATGAGCAGTTCTTC,CASTLVASGKWNEQFF,TRBJ2-1,TRBD2,.,TRBV2
TGCGCCAGCAGCCAGAGAAGCACTGAAGCTTTCTTT,CASSQRSTEAFF,TRBJ1-1,.,few,TRBV4-1
TGTGCCAGCAGATTACCTCGGGGCGGGCCTTGGGAGCAGTACTTC,CASRLPRGGPWEQYF,TRBJ2-7,.,.,TRBV28
TGCGCCAGCAGCTGGACAGGGGTCCCCTCCTACGAGCAGTACTTC,CASSWTGVPSYEQYF,TRBJ2-7,TRBD1,.,TRBV5-1
TGTGCCAGCAGCAAAGTGCAGGACTTCTACGAGCAGTACTTC,CASSKVQDFYEQYF,TRBJ2-7,.,.,TRBV21-1
TGTGCCAGCAGTCTTAGCGGGACCTACAATGAGCAGTTCTTC,CASSLSGTYNEQFF,TRBJ2-1,TRBD2,.,TRBV6-5
TGTGCCAGCTCACCACCGGGGACTAGCGGGAGGATTTATACGCAGTATTTT,CASSPPGTSGRIYTQYF,TRBJ2-3,TRBD2,once,TRBV18
TGTGCCAGCAGCTTAGGAGGCTCGCGGGCCTTTACAGATACGCAGTATTTT,CASSLGGSRAFTDTQYF,TRBJ2-3,.,few,TRBV11-3
TGCGCCAGCAGCCGGGACAACTCCTACGAGCAGTACTTC,CASSRDNSYEQYF,TRBJ2-7,.,few,TRBV10-1
TGTGCCATCAGGGAGGGACAGGGGATTGATGGCTACACCTTC,CAIREGQGIDGYTF,TRBJ1-2,TRBD1,few,TRBV10-3
TGTGCCAGCAGTGACTCCGGGACTAGCTTCAATGAGCAGTTCTTC,CASSDSGTSFNEQFF,TRBJ2-1,TRBD2,.,TRBV6-1
TGTGCCAGCAGTCTACAGGGGGAAGCCTACGAGCAGTACTTC,CASSLQGEAYEQYF,TRBJ2-7,TRBD1,.,TRBV28
TGTGCCTGGAGTACCTCCGGACAGGGGAGGTACAATGAGCAGTTCTTC,CAWSTSGQGRYNEQFF,TRBJ2-1,TRBD1,.,TRBV30
TGTGCCAGCAGCCCGAAGTGGGGTGGCTACACCTTC,CASSPKWGGYTF,TRBJ1-2,.,.,TRBV13
TGTGCCAGCAGTCCAGGAGGATTTGACAGGAGATATCAGCCCCAGCATTTT,CASSPGGFDRRYQPQHF,TRBJ1-5,.,few,TRBV28
TGTGCCAGCCACGGGGATACGCAGTATTTT,CASHGDTQYF,TRBJ2-3,.,medium-sized,TRBV19
TGCGCCAGCAGCTCGTTGCAGGGACGCACAGATACGCAGTATTTT,CASSSLQGRTDTQYF,TRBJ2-3,.,few,TRBV5-1
TGTGCCAGCAGTCCGACCGGGACAAACGCCTACGAGCAGTACTTC,CASSPTGTNAYEQYF,TRBJ2-7,.,.,TRBV28
TGCAGCGTTGGGGACACTGGACGCACAGATACGCAGTATTTT,CSVGDTGRTDTQYF,TRBJ2-3,.,.,TRBV29-1
TGTGCCGCGTCCGGGGACCGGCAGTACTTC,CAASGDRQYF,TRBJ2-7,.,once,TRBV28
TGCGCCAGCAGCTTGCTAGCGGGAGGCACCGGGGAGCTGTTTTTT,CASSLLAGGTGELFF,TRBJ2-2,TRBD2,few,TRBV5-1
TGTGCCAGCAGCCCGGACAGGGGGGACAAACAAGAGACCCAGTACTTC,CASSPDRGDKQETQYF,TRBJ2-5,TRBD1,once,TRBV27
TGCGCCAGCAGCTTGGGGACCACTGGGCGAGAGACCCAGTACTTC,CASSLGTTGRETQYF,TRBJ2-5,.,.,TRBV5-1
TGTGCCAGCGGAACAGGGGGCGCTTACTATGGCTACACCTTC,CASGTGGAYYGYTF,TRBJ1-2,TRBD1,.,TRBV5-4
TGTGCCAGAGCGACCCAGGGGAATCCGTCCTACGAGCAGTACTTC,CARATQGNPSYEQYF,TRBJ2-7,.,.,TRBV7-9
TGTGCCAGCAGTGCTAGCGGGACTGAAAAACTGTTTTTT,CASSASGTEKLFF,TRBJ1-4,.,.,TRBV6-1
TGTGCCAGCAGTGAAATTTTTGCAGGGCTATCCAATGAGCAGTTCTTC,CASSEIFAGLSNEQFF,TRBJ2-1,.,.,TRBV2
TGCGCCAGCAGCGCCGGGAATGGCGGGAGGGCCACCGGGGAGCTGTTTTTT,CASSAGNGGRATGELFF,TRBJ2-2,TRBD2,.,TRBV5-1
TGTGCCAGCAGCTGGACTGATAACTATGGCTACACCTTC,CASSWTDNYGYTF,TRBJ1-2,.,.,TRBV28
TGTGCCTGGGCCGGCTCCTACGAGCAGTACTTC,CAWAGSYEQYF,TRBJ2-7,.,.,TRBV30
TGTGCCAGCAGCTTGGACAGCAACTATGGCTACACCTTC,CASSLDSNYGYTF,TRBJ1-2,.,few,TRBV7-3
TGTGCCAGCAGCTTAGCAGGGCTGGGCAATCAGCCCCAGCATTTT,CASSLAGLGNQPQHF,TRBJ1-5,.,few,TRBV7-8
TGTGCCAGCAGTTTATGGGTTGTGAGCGGGATTTACAATGAGCAGTTCTTC,CASSLWVVSGIYNEQFF,TRBJ2-1,TRBD2,few,TRBV27
TGTGCCAGCAGCTTATGGGGGGGGCGGGAGTCCTACAATGAGCAGTTCTTC,CASSLWGGRESYNEQFF,TRBJ2-1,.,few,TRBV7-8
TGTGCCAGCAGCTTATTAACTGGGAGTAAACAGTATTTT,CASSLLTGSKQYF,TRBJ2-3,.,.,TRBV13
TGTGCCAGCAGTGAGCAGAGCTCCTACAATGAGCAGTTCTTC,CASSEQSSYNEQFF,TRBJ2-1,.,.,TRBV2
TGCGCCAGCAGCTTGGTTCGGGAGCAGCCCCAGCATTTT,CASSLVREQPQHF,TRBJ1-5,.,few,TRBV5-1
TGCGCCAGCAGCTTGGGAGCGGGCGAGGGTGAGCAGTTCTTC,CASSLGAGEGEQFF,TRBJ2-1,.,.,TRBV5-1
TGCGCCAGCAGCACAGGACAGGCCTCTGGAAACACCATATATTTT,CASSTGQASGNTIYF,TRBJ1-3,TRBD1,.,TRBV5-1
TGTGCCAGTAGCAGGGGGCGGGATCACACCGGGGAGCTGTTTTTT,CASSRGRDHTGELFF,TRBJ2-2,TRBD1,.,TRBV19
TGCGCCAGCAGCTTAGGACAGGGGGTTGGCGAAAAACTGTTTTTT,CASSLGQGVGEKLFF,TRBJ1-4,TRBD1,.,TRBV5-1
TGTGCCAGCTCACCAGGGGAGGCAAGAGATCAGCCCCAGCATTTT,CASSPGEARDQPQHF,TRBJ1-5,.,.,TRBV18